Detailed here is one T cell receptor beta chain. The antigen is undetermined. This sample stems from a study of identical twins. Study-level findings and limits: Interpretation of the results relied on cross-sectional statistical analysis and not on following the same donors.

TCRdb fed the 5' RACE reads into MiXCR, producing one record per CDR3 protein. Counted here are about 570,000 distinct CDR3 sequences, nearly 10% occurring once; the ten biggest clones make up roughly 3%. The CDR3 covers 16 residues. Germline lookup yields CDR1 SGHRS and CDR2 YFSETQ. V dropped 2 bases and J dropped 2 bases, with 15 bases sitting between them. The same sample was also used in a study of yellow fever vaccine responses in identical twins.

The chain has TRBV5-1 and TRBJ2-3; no clear D gene. The sequence was collected from a woman between 18 and 29 years old in good health. Material: PBMCs. The CDR3 protein is CASSFTAYPSTDTQYF. The CDR3 DNA reads TGCGCCAGCAGCTTCACTGCTTACCCGTCCACAGATACGCAGTATTTT.